This TCR beta chain came from a study of Graves' ophthalmopathy and Graves' hyperthyroidism. Study-wide context: The blood sample was drawn at first diagnosis and before any treatment.

Germline CDR1 and CDR2: MDHEN and SYDVKM. The CDR3 consists of 15 residues. V lost 4 bases and J lost 6, with 16 bases in between. Other autoimmune diseases, uncontrolled infections, pregnancy or lactation led to the exclusion of patients. Diagnosis was based on clinical symptoms, serum thyroxine, TRAb, thyroid ultrasound and orbital computed tomography. For this clonotype: Its antigen remains unknown. One base away lies a much larger clone, so this may be a sequencing read error.

Points from the study as a whole: As the model predicted ophthalmopathy progression, it achieved a sensitivity of around 70% and a specificity of around 72%.

RNA transcripts yielded amplified TCR beta CDR3 regions. HTBI-primed first-round RT-PCR preceded second-round multiplex PCR. A single record per CDR3 protein comes from TCRdb applying MiXCR to the multiplex PCR reads. The sample includes some 360,000 distinct CDR3 sequences, roughly 15% of them seen just once. The V call is TRBV28, the J call TRBJ2-4; tentative D call: TRBD2 (6 bases). Sequencing was carried out using peripheral blood. The source of this sequence is an adult woman with stable Graves' hyperthyroidism. CDR3 residues: CASSSVREVINIQYF. The CDR3 DNA sequence: TGTGCCAGCAGTTCGGTCAGGGAGGTTATAAACATTCAGTACTTC.